This T cell receptor beta chain was sequenced for a study of identical twins. All donors were healthy, and all were Caucasian. MiXCR, run by TCRdb on the 5' RACE reads, gives a single entry per CDR3 protein. The sample has about 810,000 distinct CDR3 sequences; 9% to 15% are singletons. Findings and caveats of the study: Partly confounded zero-insertion analyses could result from invariant MAIT and iNKT cells.

This clonotype turned up a few times. Its antigen is as yet unknown. Germline V gene data show CDR1 as SNHLY and CDR2 as FYNNEI. This CDR3 spans 15 amino acids. The ends lost 7 bases at V and 0 bases at J; junction bases unmatched: 5. The same data also went into a second study, on yellow fever vaccine responses in identical twins. From that second work: Twins' vaccine T cell responses reportedly seemed partly convergent and partly personalized.

Sample: PBMCs. This receptor was identified in a woman aged 18-30 years in good health. The chain combines TRBV2 with TRBJ2-1; 8 bases align to TRBD1. Written as DNA, the CDR3 is TGTGCCAGCAAAGGGGACAGGAGCTCCTACAATGAGCAGTTCTTC. It translates to CASKGDRSSYNEQFF.